Following are 12 T cell receptor beta chains from one sample sequenced in a study of cytomegalovirus exposure and HLA in healthy donors. With 60 Vbeta and 13 Jbeta primers, the PCR was carried out. TCRdb keeps only in-frame clones here, not all; method: immunoSEQ multiplex PCR. In the table there are 100,000 to 150,000 clones, around 77% of which are singletons. Sequenced material: PBMCs. These receptors were taken from a man aged 18 to 30 in good health and CMV-seropositive.

This chain connects TRBV28 to TRBJ1-2, with 7 positions matching TRBD1. J gave up 7 bases and V 1 base, and 9 bases lay outside the gene matches. This CDR3 is 15 amino acids long. Germline V gene lookup returns CDR1 MDHEN and CDR2 SYDVKM. CDR3 sequence reads: CASSLSEATGTGYTF. CDR3 in DNA: TGTGCCAGCAGTTTATCGGAGGCGACAGGGACTGGCTACACCTTC.

The chain has TRBV28 and TRBJ1-5; D not certain. The germline V and J ends were trimmed by 2 bases and 7 bases, with 6 bases remaining between them. The CDR3 is made up of 12 amino acids. Per the germline V gene, CDR1 is MDHEN and CDR2 is SYDVKM. In DNA, the CDR3 is TGTGCCAGCAGTTTACAGTGGCAGCCCCAGCATTTT. Its protein product is CASSLQWQPQHF. Supplemented by reference TRBV28 and TRBJ1-5, the full variable domain reads DVKVTQSSRYLVKRTGEKVFLECVQDMDHENMFWYRQDPGLGLRLIYFSYDVKMKEKGDIPEGYSVSREKKERFSLILESASTNQTSMYLCASSLQWQPQHFGDGTRLSIL.

The V and J genes are TRBV28 and TRBJ2-7; 9 bases align to TRBD1. The CDR3 runs to 17 residues. Germline values: CDR1 MDHEN, CDR2 SYDVKM. The trim removed 7 bases at V and 0 bases at J, leaving 13 bases unmatched. CDR3 protein: CASNGWTGEIPSYEQYF. The DNA of the CDR3 is TGTGCCAGCAACGGCTGGACAGGGGAAATCCCCTCCTACGAGCAGTACTTC.

CDR3 DNA: TGTGCCAGCAAGCCTGAAGGACAGTTGAGGACTGAAGCTTTCTTT. Translating gives CASKPEGQLRTEAFF. The chain is built from TRBV25-1 and TRBJ1-1, with D possibly TRBD1 on 6 matching bases. The CDR3 totals 15 residues. The germline V gene encodes CDR1 MGHDK and CDR2 SYGVNS. The ends were cut back, 7 bases at V and 5 bases at J, with 20 bases in the middle. Together with reference TRBV25-1 and TRBJ1-1, the CDR3 gives the full variable domain: EADIYQTPRYLVIGTGKKITLECSQTMGHDKMYWYQQDPGMELHLIHYSYGVNSTEKGDLSSESTVSRIRTEHFPLTLESARPSHTSQYLCASKPEGQLRTEAFFGQGTRLTVV.

This chain uses TRBV7-3 with TRBJ2-1, with TRBD2 matching over 14 bases. The junction had 4 bases not matched to a gene; V was cut back by 5 bases and J by 7 bases. The CDR3 is 15 amino acids. Germline CDR1 and CDR2: SGHTA and FQGTGA. The CDR3 protein is CASSTTSGRANEQFF. In DNA, the CDR3 is TGTGCCAGCAGCACGACTAGCGGGAGGGCTAATGAGCAGTTCTTC. The whole variable domain, filled in from reference TRBV7-3 and TRBJ2-1, reads GAGVSQTPSNKVTEKGKYVELRCDPISGHTALYWYRQSLGQGPEFLIYFQGTGAADDSGLPNDRFFAVRPEGSVSTLKIQRTERGDSAVYLCASSTTSGRANEQFFGPGTRLTVL.

The gene calls are TRBV5-1 and TRBJ2-7, with D perhaps matching TRBD2 (6 bases). Germline assignment: CDR1 SGHRS and CDR2 YFSETQ. Trimming took 3 bases from V and 6 from J, leaving 19 bases between them. CDR3 length: 15 amino acids. This chain's CDR3 is CASSSGDSSFAEQYF. The CDR3 DNA reads TGCGCCAGCAGCTCGGGGGACTCATCGTTCGCCGAGCAGTACTTC.

The genes are TRBV28 and TRBJ2-1; 8 nucleotides line up with TRBD1. Germline CDR1 MDHEN, CDR2 SYDVKM. The V and J ends lost 6 bases and 5 bases, in that order; junction bases with no gene match: 9. The CDR3 has 15 amino acids. The CDR3 sequence: CASSPPGTGNNEQFF. For the CDR3, the DNA is TGTGCCAGCAGCCCTCCCGGGACAGGCAACAATGAGCAGTTCTTC.

V is TRBV11-2 and J is TRBJ1-1, with D maybe TRBD1 (5 bases). The CDR3 contains 15 residues. Per the germline V gene, CDR1 is SGHAT and CDR2 is FQNNGV. Trimming left V 1 base short and J 4 bases short, with 13 bases between. CDR3 in DNA: TGTGCCAGCAGCTTAGCAACAGGCCGTGGCACTGAAGCTTTCTTT. Translation: CASSLATGRGTEAFF.

This chain links TRBV28 with TRBJ1-2; D remains unclear. Germline assignment: CDR1 MDHEN and CDR2 SYDVKM. V lost 6 bases to trimming and J lost 3 bases, with 11 bases between them. The CDR3 runs 13 residues. This CDR3 is CASRNGLDYGYTF. The DNA for the CDR3 is TGTGCCAGCAGGAATGGACTGGACTATGGCTACACCTTC.

This clone was detected only once. The chain employs TRBV2 and TRBJ2-3; D is possibly TRBD2 (5 bases). V dropped 3 bases and J dropped 7 bases, with 17 bases sitting between them. The CDR3 length is 15 residues. The V gene's germline CDR1 is SNHLY and CDR2 FYNNEI. CDR3 coding DNA: TGTGCCAGCAGTGAGGAGCGGTGGGTTAAGAATACGCAGTATTTT. Encoded protein: CASSEERWVKNTQYF.

The rearrangement joins TRBV7-9 to TRBJ2-5; D call uncertain. The germline V gene encodes CDR1 SEHNR and CDR2 FQNEAQ (reference sequence). The CDR3 totals 13 residues. V shed 1 base and J shed 3 bases, with 6 bases lying between them. CDR3 sequence reads: CASSLVPKETQYF. In DNA form, the CDR3 reads TGTGCCAGCAGCTTAGTCCCAAAAGAGACCCAGTACTTC.

The chain combines TRBV5-1 with TRBJ2-7; D might be TRBD1 (6 bases). Germline values: CDR1 SGHRS, CDR2 YFSETQ. The CDR3 has 12 amino acids. The V end lost 3 bases, the J end lost 9 bases, and 13 bases lay between the germline ends. The chain's CDR3 is CASSSGVEVQYF. CDR3 coding DNA: TGCGCCAGCAGCTCAGGGGTAGAAGTGCAGTACTTC.